The clone carrying this T cell receptor beta chain has ten or more counts. Its antigen is unknown. The record originates from a study of Graves' ophthalmopathy and Graves' hyperthyroidism. Study-level findings and limits: Most expanded clonotypes from thyroid (those above 0.001 frequency) were also found in blood.

Pregnant or lactating patients and those with other autoimmune diseases or uncontrolled infections were excluded. Clinical symptoms, serum thyroxine, TRAb, thyroid ultrasound and orbital computed tomography formed the basis of diagnosis. Beta-chain TCR CDR3 regions were amplified from RNA transcripts. HTBI primers primed a first-round RT-PCR, and a second-round multiplex PCR followed. TCRdb reanalysed the multiplex PCR reads using MiXCR and keeps one entry per CDR3 protein. The sample lists 300,000 or so distinct CDR3 sequences, roughly a sixth seen once, with about 12% in the top ten. CDR3 size: 15 residues. CDR1 MNHNS and CDR2 SASEGT come from the germline V gene. The V segment lost 6 bases and the J segment 6 bases; nucleotides outside the gene matches: 12.

Sequencing was carried out using peripheral blood. The receptor was derived from an adult man with Graves' ophthalmopathy. The V and J genes are TRBV6-1 and TRBJ1-2; 8 bases agree with TRBD1. This CDR3 is CASRQGDSGGNGYTF. DNA for the CDR3: TGTGCCAGCAGACAGGGGGACTCTGGTGGTAATGGCTACACCTTC.